This is a list of T cell receptor beta chains from one sample in a study of blood T cell repertoires in COVID-19. Here immunoSEQ multiplex PCR was the method, and the copy in TCRdb shows in-frame clones only, minus some. The table records some 300,000 clones, around 87% of them present only once. The source material was peripheral blood. The receptors stem from a man aged 65-85 years with acute or convalescent COVID-19. CDR3s include the opening cysteine and the closing phenylalanine or tryptophan. Fields, in order: V gene, D gene, clone size, J gene, CDR3 DNA, CDR3 protein. A D gene is named only where the DNA matches it firmly. Rows give clone size only sometimes, using once, few, many, or a class for an expanded clone.

V: TRBV7-2; D: TRBD2; size: NA; J: TRBJ2-2; DNA: TGTGCCAGCAGCTTTAGCGGGAGGTCGGGCACCGGGGAGCTGTTTTTT; CDR3: CASSFSGRSGTGELFF
V: TRBV4-2; D: NA; size: NA; J: TRBJ2-7; DNA: TGTGCCAGCAGCCCAGACATCTCCTACGAGCAGTACTTC; CDR3: CASSPDISYEQYF
V: TRBV4-2; D: NA; size: NA; J: TRBJ2-7; DNA: TGTGCCAGCAGCCAAGGGAGTAGGTACGAGCAGTACTTC; CDR3: CASSQGSRYEQYF
V: TRBV18; D: NA; size: few; J: TRBJ1-1; DNA: TGTGCCAGCTCACCCTCCGGGAGGAACACTGAAGCTTTCTTT; CDR3: CASSPSGRNTEAFF
V: TRBV7-2; D: NA; size: once; J: TRBJ2-5; DNA: TGTGCCAGCAGCTTAGAACTCCAAGAGACCCAGTACTTC; CDR3: CASSLELQETQYF
V: TRBV7-2; D: NA; size: NA; J: TRBJ2-7; DNA: TGTGCCAGCAGCTTGGCGGGGAGAGCGTTTTACGAGCAGTACTTC; CDR3: CASSLAGRAFYEQYF
V: TRBV5-6; D: TRBD1; size: NA; J: TRBJ1-3; DNA: TGTGCCAGCAGCTCCGGGACAGGGTTAAACTCTGGAAACACCATATATTTT; CDR3: CASSSGTGLNSGNTIYF
V: TRBV5-5; D: NA; size: NA; J: TRBJ2-5; DNA: TGTGCCAGCAGCGTCCGACAGATTCAACAAGAGACCCAGTACTTC; CDR3: CASSVRQIQQETQYF
V: TRBV6-1; D: NA; size: once; J: TRBJ1-6; DNA: TGTGCCAGCAGTGAACAGGGCTCCTATAATTCACCCCTCCACTTT; CDR3: CASSEQGSYNSPLHF
V: TRBV4-2; D: NA; size: NA; J: TRBJ1-3; DNA: TGTGCCAGCAGCCAAGATGTTTGGGGGCTAGGAAACACCATATATTTT; CDR3: CASSQDVWGLGNTIYF
V: TRBV7-2; D: TRBD2; size: NA; J: TRBJ2-1; DNA: TGTGCCAGCAGCCTGGGACTAGCGTGGTACAATGAGCAGTTCTTC; CDR3: CASSLGLAWYNEQFF
V: TRBV19; D: TRBD1; size: NA; J: TRBJ2-7; DNA: TGTGCCAGTAGTATCGCGGACAGGGGGCGAAACTACGAGCAGTACTTC; CDR3: CASSIADRGRNYEQYF
V: TRBV27; D: NA; size: NA; J: TRBJ1-1; DNA: TGTGCCAGCAGTTTATACCCCCCGGGCACTGAAGCTTTCTTT; CDR3: CASSLYPPGTEAFF
V: TRBV6-5; D: TRBD1; size: once; J: TRBJ2-7; DNA: TGTGCCAGCAGGACCGGGACAGGGGGCGCGAGCGAGCAGTACTTC; CDR3: CASRTGTGGASEQYF
V: TRBV6-6; D: NA; size: NA; J: TRBJ2-7; DNA: TGTGCCAGCAGCCCGCGGGGGGACAGCTCCTACGAGCAGTACTTC; CDR3: CASSPRGDSSYEQYF
V: TRBV14; D: NA; size: NA; J: TRBJ1-1; DNA: TGTGCCAGCAGCCGACGGACTTCTGCTGAAGCTTTCTTT; CDR3: CASSRRTSAEAFF
V: TRBV3-1/TRBV3-2; D: TRBD1; size: NA; J: TRBJ1-2; DNA: TGTGCCAGCAGCAATCCCTCGACAGGGTCCTATGGCTACACCTTC; CDR3: CASSNPSTGSYGYTF
V: TRBV5-1; D: NA; size: NA; J: TRBJ2-3; DNA: TGCGCCAGCAGCCCGCCCCGTTGGGAGCGCACAGATACGCAGTATTTT; CDR3: CASSPPRWERTDTQYF
V: TRBV3-1/TRBV3-2; D: TRBD1; size: NA; J: TRBJ1-2; DNA: TGTGCCAGCAGCCAAGATACAGGGGGCCGGGGCTACACCTTC; CDR3: CASSQDTGGRGYTF
V: TRBV28; D: TRBD1; size: NA; J: TRBJ1-1; DNA: TGTGCCGGGGGGGACAGGGGGCAGGTTGAAGCTTTCTTT; CDR3: CAGGDRGQVEAFF
V: TRBV2; D: TRBD1; size: NA; J: TRBJ2-4; DNA: TGTGCCAGCAGTGAGACCCCTACAGGGGGCGCTTCCAAAAACATTCAGTACTTC; CDR3: CASSETPTGGASKNIQYF
V: TRBV10-3; D: TRBD1; size: NA; J: TRBJ1-6; DNA: TGTGCCATCAGTGACCCCCAGGGGACAGGGTTTAATTCACCCCTCCACTTT; CDR3: CAISDPQGTGFNSPLHF
V: TRBV30; D: TRBD1; size: NA; J: TRBJ2-5; DNA: TGTGCCTGGAGTACCCGACAGGGGCAAGAGACCCAGTACTTC; CDR3: CAWSTRQGQETQYF
V: TRBV5-1; D: NA; size: NA; J: TRBJ1-4; DNA: TGCGCCAGCAGCGGGGAGGGGTCGCTGGGGGAAAAACTGTTTTTT; CDR3: CASSGEGSLGEKLFF
V: TRBV6-5; D: NA; size: NA; J: TRBJ1-1; DNA: TGTGCCAGCAGTTACTCGAACAGGATGAACACTGAAGCTTTCTTT; CDR3: CASSYSNRMNTEAFF
V: TRBV15; D: TRBD2; size: NA; J: TRBJ2-1; DNA: TGTGCCACCAGCAAGGGCGGACTAGCGGGGGGGCATGAGCAGTTCTTC; CDR3: CATSKGGLAGGHEQFF
V: TRBV5-1; D: NA; size: NA; J: TRBJ2-7; DNA: TGCGCCAGCAGCTTGGCGCAGGGCGACGAGCAGTACTTC; CDR3: CASSLAQGDEQYF
V: TRBV12-3/TRBV12-4; D: NA; size: NA; J: TRBJ1-2; DNA: TGTGCCAGCAGTCTCGGTGGGCCTTATGGCTACACCTTC; CDR3: CASSLGGPYGYTF
V: TRBV6-1; D: NA; size: NA; J: TRBJ1-3; DNA: TGTGCCAGCAGTGAATTTCGGGGTCTTGCTGGAAACACCATATATTTT; CDR3: CASSEFRGLAGNTIYF
V: TRBV28; D: NA; size: NA; J: TRBJ2-2; DNA: TGTGCCAGCAGTTTAAGGTCAGCGGGGAACACCGGGGAGCTGTTTTTT; CDR3: CASSLRSAGNTGELFF
V: TRBV5-1; D: TRBD1; size: once; J: TRBJ2-7; DNA: TGCGCCAGCAGCTCGGGACAGGGTGGGTACGAGCAGTACTTC; CDR3: CASSSGQGGYEQYF
V: TRBV6-5; D: TRBD2; size: once; J: TRBJ2-7; DNA: TGTGCCAGCAGTTACTCTCAGCGGGGCTCCTACGAGCAGTACTTC; CDR3: CASSYSQRGSYEQYF
V: TRBV6-5; D: TRBD1; size: NA; J: TRBJ1-2; DNA: TGTGCCAGCAGAAAAGACAGGGGGGACTATGGCTACACCTTC; CDR3: CASRKDRGDYGYTF
V: TRBV10-3; D: TRBD1; size: NA; J: TRBJ1-6; DNA: TGTGCCATCAGTCTCCGGGACAGTGGAAATTCACCCCTCCACTTT; CDR3: CAISLRDSGNSPLHF
V: TRBV5-1; D: TRBD2; size: NA; J: TRBJ2-3; DNA: TGCGCCAGCAGTTATTTTAGCGGGGGGGCCGGCACAGATACGCAGTATTTT; CDR3: CASSYFSGGAGTDTQYF
V: TRBV6-5; D: TRBD2; size: NA; J: TRBJ2-3; DNA: TGTGCCAGTAGCGGGGGGGCCCCAGATACGCAGTATTTT; CDR3: CASSGGAPDTQYF
V: TRBV9; D: TRBD1; size: once; J: TRBJ1-2; DNA: TGTGCCAGCAGCCGGGACAGCTATGGCTACACCTTC; CDR3: CASSRDSYGYTF
V: TRBV28; D: NA; size: NA; J: TRBJ1-6; DNA: TGTGCCAGCAGTTCCCTGGGCCCCTATAATTCACCCCTCCACTTT; CDR3: CASSSLGPYNSPLHF
V: TRBV9; D: NA; size: NA; J: TRBJ1-5; DNA: TGTGCCAGCAGCGGCGGGGGGGGCAATCAGCCCCAGCATTTT; CDR3: CASSGGGGNQPQHF
V: TRBV6-2/TRBV6-3; D: NA; size: NA; J: TRBJ1-5; DNA: TGTGCCAGCAGTTACGAGGCGCAGGGTGAACAGCCCCAGCATTTT; CDR3: CASSYEAQGEQPQHF
V: TRBV6-2/TRBV6-3; D: NA; size: NA; J: TRBJ2-7; DNA: TGTGCCAGCAGTTCCCATGACGAGCAGTACTTC; CDR3: CASSSHDEQYF
V: TRBV4-3; D: TRBD1; size: NA; J: TRBJ1-1; DNA: TGCGCCAGCAGCCAAGAACAGGGGACTAGGACTGAAGCTTTCTTT; CDR3: CASSQEQGTRTEAFF
V: TRBV7-2; D: TRBD2; size: NA; J: TRBJ2-2; DNA: TGTGCCAGCAGTTCCAGCGGGGGGGTGAACACCGGGGAGCTGTTTTTT; CDR3: CASSSSGGVNTGELFF
V: TRBV27; D: NA; size: NA; J: TRBJ1-6; DNA: TGTGCCAGCTCCCTTGGGAGCTCCTATAATTCACCCCTCCACTTT; CDR3: CASSLGSSYNSPLHF
V: TRBV7-9; D: NA; size: NA; J: TRBJ1-4; DNA: TGTGCCAGCAGCTTAGACGGGGGGTCTAATGAAAAACTGTTTTTT; CDR3: CASSLDGGSNEKLFF
V: TRBV29-1; D: NA; size: NA; J: TRBJ1-2; DNA: TGCAGCGCCACAGGCGGCGGCCGGTATGGCTACACCTTC; CDR3: CSATGGGRYGYTF
V: TRBV6-4; D: TRBD2; size: NA; J: TRBJ2-1; DNA: TGTGCCAGCAGTGAACTAGCGGGAGATGAGCAGTTCTTC; CDR3: CASSELAGDEQFF
V: TRBV7-3; D: TRBD2; size: many; J: TRBJ2-3; DNA: TGTGCCAGCAGCGCCTCCGGGACTAGCGGGGCGGGTCTCGATACGCAGTATTTT; CDR3: CASSASGTSGAGLDTQYF
V: TRBV18; D: NA; size: NA; J: TRBJ2-3; DNA: TGTGCCAGCTCATACTTAGCGGATTCCACAGATACGCAGTATTTT; CDR3: CASSYLADSTDTQYF
V: TRBV4-3; D: TRBD1; size: NA; J: TRBJ2-7; DNA: TGCGCCAGCAGCCCGGTCCGGGCAGGGGGCCTCGAGCAGTACTTC; CDR3: CASSPVRAGGLEQYF
V: TRBV24-1; D: NA; size: NA; J: TRBJ2-5; DNA: TGTGCCACCAGTGATTCGAAGGGGGAGACCCAGTACTTC; CDR3: CATSDSKGETQYF
V: TRBV28; D: TRBD2; size: NA; J: TRBJ2-1; DNA: TGTGCCAGCAGGCGGAGGACTAGCGGGTTCTACAATGAGCAGTTCTTC; CDR3: CASRRRTSGFYNEQFF
V: TRBV2; D: NA; size: once; J: TRBJ2-7; DNA: TGTGCCAGCAGTGACAGGGTTCCCGAGCAGTACTTC; CDR3: CASSDRVPEQYF
V: TRBV7-8; D: NA; size: NA; J: TRBJ1-5; DNA: TGTGCCAGCAGCTTATCTTACAATCAGCCCCAGCATTTT; CDR3: CASSLSYNQPQHF